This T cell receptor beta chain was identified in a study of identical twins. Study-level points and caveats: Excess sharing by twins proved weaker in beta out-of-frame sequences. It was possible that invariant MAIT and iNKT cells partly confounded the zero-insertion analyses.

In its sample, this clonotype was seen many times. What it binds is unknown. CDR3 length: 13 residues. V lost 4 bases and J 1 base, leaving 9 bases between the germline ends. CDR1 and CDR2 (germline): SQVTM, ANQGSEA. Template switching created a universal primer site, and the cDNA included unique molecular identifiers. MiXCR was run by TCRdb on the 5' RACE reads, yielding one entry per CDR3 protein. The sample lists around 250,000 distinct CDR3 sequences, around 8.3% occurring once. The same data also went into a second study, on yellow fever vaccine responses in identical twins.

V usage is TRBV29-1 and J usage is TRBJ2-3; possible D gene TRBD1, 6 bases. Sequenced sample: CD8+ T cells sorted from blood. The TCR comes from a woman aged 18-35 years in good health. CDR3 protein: CSVVDRGTDTQYF. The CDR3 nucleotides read TGCAGCGTTGTGGACAGAGGCACAGATACGCAGTATTTT.